The clone carrying this T cell receptor beta chain has just one count. This specimen comes from a study of blood T cell repertoires in COVID-19. Turning to the study itself: Italy, Spain and the United States were the sources of the convalescent and acute COVID-19 samples.

In the authors' workflow: Reference gene primer amplification gave nucleated cell count estimates. Produced via immunoSEQ multiplex PCR; TCRdb's table is partial and in-frame only. That table gives V, J and clone size, and the DNA gave D and trimming. Seen here are around 280,000 clones, roughly 90% observed once, and the top ten hold around 10%. Enrolled during active infection, Seattle patients were then followed longitudinally. Sequenced material: peripheral blood. The TCR comes from a woman in her twenties or thirties with COVID-19, enrolled during active disease.

CDR3 nucleotide sequence: TGTGCCAGCAGTGGGGGACAAGCCGATGGCTACACCTTC. This translates into CASSGGQADGYTF. This chain joins TRBV12-3 or TRBV12-4 and TRBJ1-2; weak D call: TRBD1 (6 bases). There are 13 residues in the CDR3. Trimming left V 5 bases short and J 6 bases short, with 13 bases between.